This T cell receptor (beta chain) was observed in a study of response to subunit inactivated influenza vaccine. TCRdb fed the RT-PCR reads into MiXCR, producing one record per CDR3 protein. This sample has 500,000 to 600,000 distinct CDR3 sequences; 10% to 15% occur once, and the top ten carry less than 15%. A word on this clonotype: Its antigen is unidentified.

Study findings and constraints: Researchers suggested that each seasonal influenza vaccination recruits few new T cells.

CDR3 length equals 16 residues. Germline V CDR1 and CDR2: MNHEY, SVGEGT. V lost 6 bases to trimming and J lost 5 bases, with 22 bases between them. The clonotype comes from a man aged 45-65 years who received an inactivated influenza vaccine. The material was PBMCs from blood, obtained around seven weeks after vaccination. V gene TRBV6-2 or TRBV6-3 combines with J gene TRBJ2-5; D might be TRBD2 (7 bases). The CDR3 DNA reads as TGTGCCAGCAGCCACGGACAATGGACAGCGGGGGAGACCCAGTACTTC. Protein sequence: CASSHGQWTAGETQYF.